The 30 T cell receptor beta chains given below trace back to one sample, sequenced in a study of T cells in Graves' hyperthyroidism and ophthalmopathy. Amplification yielded TCR beta CDR3 regions, with RNA transcripts as the source. HTBI primers were the set used in a first-round RT-PCR of the TCR CDR3. In TCRdb, the multiplex PCR reads were re-called with MiXCR into one record per CDR3 protein. The repertoire holds some 300,000 distinct CDR3 sequences, approximately 18% seen once, with approximately 35% in the top ten. The sample taken for sequencing was blood. The receptors were sampled from a man in his fifties or sixties with Graves' ophthalmopathy.

This clonotype was found a few times. The chain couples TRBV28 to TRBJ2-2; 10 bases are a match to TRBD2. J lost 0 bases, V lost 1 base, and 5 bases had no gene match. The CDR3 is made up of 18 amino acids. From germline, CDR1 is MDHEN and CDR2 SYDVKM. The CDR3: CASSLLAGGTSNTGELFF. For the CDR3, the DNA is TGTGCCAGCAGTTTATTAGCGGGAGGCACCTCGAACACCGGGGAGCTGTTTTTT. Looking up the rest from reference TRBV28 and TRBJ2-2 gives the full variable domain: DVKVTQSSRYLVKRTGEKVFLECVQDMDHENMFWYRQDPGLGLRLIYFSYDVKMKEKGDIPEGYSVSREKKERFSLILESASTNQTSMYLCASSLLAGGTSNTGELFFGEGSRLTVL.

The rearrangement joins TRBV6-5 to TRBJ2-4; a weak D match, TRBD1 (6 bases). Trimming stripped 0 bases from V and 7 bases from J, with 13 bases between. The length of the CDR3 is 15 residues. Per the germline V gene, CDR1 is MNHEY and CDR2 is SVGAGI. Here the CDR3 DNA reads TGTGCCAGCAGTTACTCGGGGCAGGGGAAGAACATTCAGTACTTC. Residues: CASSYSGQGKNIQYF.

Many counts were recorded for this clonotype. V gene TRBV7-9 combines with J gene TRBJ2-7; D is possibly TRBD1 or TRBD2 (5 bases each). The CDR3 is 13 residues long. Trimming pared 5 bases from V and 3 bases from J, leaving 11 bases between. CDR1 is SEHNR and CDR2 is FQNEAQ in the germline V gene (reference sequence). CDR3 residues: CASSRGRSYEQYF. For the CDR3, the DNA is TGTGCCAGCAGCCGGGGACGGAGCTACGAGCAGTACTTC. Full variable domain (outside the CDR3, taken from reference TRBV7-9 and TRBJ2-7): DTGVSQNPRHKITKRGQNVTFRCDPISEHNRLYWYRQTLGQGPEFLTYFQNEAQLEKSRLLSDRFSAERPKGSFSTLEIQRTEQGDSAMYLCASSRGRSYEQYFGPGTRLTVT.

Many counts were recorded for this clonotype. V is TRBV14 and J is TRBJ2-5, with TRBD2 matching over 7 bases. This CDR3 has 16 residues. Germline V gene data show CDR1 as SGHDN and CDR2 as FVKESK. With V trimmed by 4 bases and J by 5 bases, 13 bases remained unmatched. CDR3 loop: CASSPRAGWDRETQYF. The CDR3 region has the DNA TGTGCCAGCAGCCCCAGAGCGGGATGGGACCGGGAGACCCAGTACTTC.

The chain has TRBV28 and TRBJ2-5, with 12 bases fitting TRBD1. This CDR3 contains 16 residues. Per germline, CDR1 MDHEN and CDR2 SYDVKM. The V segment lost 4 bases and the J segment 7 bases; nucleotides outside the gene matches: 10. The CDR3 protein is CASSSAGTGGLGTQYF. The CDR3 DNA reads as TGTGCCAGCAGTTCGGCCGGGACAGGGGGCTTAGGGACCCAGTACTTC.

This clonotype was seen many times. The rearrangement links TRBV2 to TRBJ2-1; D not certain. Germline lookup yields CDR1 SNHLY and CDR2 FYNNEI. V gave up 3 bases and J gave up 5 bases, with 11 bases separating them. CDR3 length equals 14 residues. CDR3 nucleotides: TGTGCCAGCAGTGAGGTAGGGCCCAACAATGAGCAGTTCTTC. Its translation: CASSEVGPNNEQFF.

This clonotype was seen ten or more times. J is TRBJ2-7 and V is TRBV20-1; D gene unclear. Germline V CDR1 and CDR2: DFQATT, SNEGSKA (reference sequence). The germline V and J ends were trimmed by 1 base and 2 bases, with 12 bases remaining between them. The CDR3 covers 14 residues. DNA of the CDR3: TGCAGTGCTAGAGTTCCATTTAGGACCTACGAGCAGTACTTC. Translating gives CSARVPFRTYEQYF.

The rearrangement uses TRBV7-3 and TRBJ2-3, with 10 nucleotides matching TRBD2. Germline V CDR1 and CDR2: SGHTA, FQGTGA. The CDR3 contains 18 residues. V lost 5 bases and J lost 1; bases outside the gene matches: 12. The CDR3: CASSLAGAQGYGTDTQYF. CDR3 nucleotide sequence: TGTGCCAGCAGCCTAGCGGGGGCTCAAGGATACGGCACAGATACGCAGTATTTT.

This clonotype was detected many times. The chain uses TRBV30 and TRBJ1-1; D remains ambiguous. Germline assignment: CDR1 GTSNPN and CDR2 SVGIG (reference sequence). V was shortened by 2 bases and J by 0 bases, with 10 bases between the two germline ends. This CDR3 is built from 14 residues. The CDR3: CAWSTGVLNTEAFF. The CDR3 region has the DNA TGTGCCTGGAGTACGGGAGTCTTGAACACTGAAGCTTTCTTT. Full variable domain (missing parts from reference TRBV30 and TRBJ1-1): SQTIHQWPATLVQPVGSPLSLECTVEGTSNPNLYWYRQAAGRGLQLLFYSVGIGQISSEVPQNLSASRPQDRQFILSSKKLLLSDSGFYLCAWSTGVLNTEAFFGQGTRLTVV.

The chain carries TRBV28 and TRBJ1-2; D gene unclear. Per germline, CDR1 MDHEN and CDR2 SYDVKM. This CDR3 comprises 13 residues. The V and J ends lost 6 bases and 5 bases respectively, with 13 bases between them. As DNA, the CDR3 is TGTGCCAGCAGCGACCGTGGGTTTTATGGCTACACCTTC. Residues: CASSDRGFYGYTF.

This clonotype was detected ten times or more. The genes are TRBV20-1 and TRBJ2-5, with a weak D call TRBD2 (7 bases). The CDR3 extends over 14 amino acids. Trimming shortened V by 3 bases and J by 3 bases, and 14 bases separated the two germline ends. Germline V lookup: CDR1 DFQATT, CDR2 SNEGSKA (reference sequence). The CDR3 loop is CSASPWGGEETQYF. Written as DNA, the CDR3 is TGCAGTGCTAGCCCTTGGGGGGGCGAAGAGACCCAGTACTTC.

The sample holds many counts of this clonotype. V is TRBV11-2 and J is TRBJ2-4; 9 nucleotides line up with TRBD1. The CDR3 length is 16 residues. The V segment lost 1 base and the J segment 4 bases; nucleotides outside the gene matches: 5. Germline CDR1 is SGHAT and CDR2 is FQNNGV. The CDR3 sequence: CASSLAGQGAKNIQYF. CDR3 DNA sequence: TGTGCCAGCAGCTTAGCGGGACAGGGAGCTAAAAACATTCAGTACTTC.

The sample holds a few counts of this clonotype. V is TRBV28 and J is TRBJ1-6; D gene unclear. The CDR3 covers 13 residues. The germline V gene encodes CDR1 MDHEN and CDR2 SYDVKM. V lost 1 base to trimming and J lost 8 bases, with 6 bases between them. The CDR3 bases are TGTGCCAGCAGTTTATTCGGGGATTCACCCCTCCACTTT. Translation gives CASSLFGDSPLHF.

This clonotype appeared many times. V usage is TRBV28 and J usage is TRBJ2-3; 7 bases align to TRBD1. The CDR3 loop spans 15 amino acids. The J segment lost 0 bases and the V segment lost 5 bases, leaving 5 bases of the junction unmatched. CDR1 and CDR2 (germline): MDHEN, SYDVKM. The CDR3 DNA reads as TGTGCCAGCAGTATCGGGACAGTTAGCACAGATACGCAGTATTTT. Protein sequence: CASSIGTVSTDTQYF.

The chain joins TRBV7-9 to TRBJ2-3, with 9 bases identical to TRBD2. The CDR3 is 16 residues long. The J segment lost 0 bases and the V segment lost 0 bases, leaving 1 base of the junction unmatched. CDR1 SEHNR and CDR2 FQNEAQ come from the germline V gene (reference sequence). The CDR3 DNA reads TGTGCCAGCAGCTTAGCTAGCGGGAGAAGCACAGATACGCAGTATTTT. Encoded protein: CASSLASGRSTDTQYF.

This clonotype was seen only a few times. The rearrangement uses TRBV19 and TRBJ1-1; a possible D gene is TRBD1 (5 bases). V was trimmed by 5 bases and J by 5 bases, leaving 12 bases between them. Germline values: CDR1 LNHDA, CDR2 SQIVND (reference sequence). This CDR3 spans 13 amino acids. The CDR3 here is CASSPSGGTEAFF. The DNA for the CDR3 is TGTGCCAGTAGTCCTTCGGGGGGGACTGAAGCTTTCTTT.

A word on this clonotype: Since a much larger clone is just one base distant, this may be a read error. This rearrangement joins TRBV19 to TRBJ2-7; 13 nucleotides match TRBD2. Unmatched junction bases numbered 5, after V lost 10 bases and J lost 5 bases. This CDR3 contains 13 residues. CDR1 LNHDA and CDR2 SQIVND come from the germline V gene (reference sequence). CDR3 sequence: CATRTSGSHEQYF. CDR3 bases: TGTGCCACCCGGACTAGCGGGAGTCACGAGCAGTACTTC.

The sample holds many counts of this clonotype. The chain couples TRBV7-9 to TRBJ2-1; 8 nucleotides line up with TRBD2. J was trimmed by 3 bases and V by 5 bases; bases with no gene match: 9. CDR3 length: 16 amino acids. Germline CDR1 is SEHNR and CDR2 is FQNEAQ (reference sequence). This chain's CDR3 is CASSHSGGVFYNEQFF. Written as DNA, the CDR3 is TGTGCCAGCAGCCACTCGGGAGGGGTGTTCTACAATGAGCAGTTCTTC.

This clonotype occurred a few times. This rearrangement joins TRBV28 to TRBJ2-7; 7 bases map to TRBD1. This CDR3 is 16 amino acids long. The germline gives CDR1 MDHEN, CDR2 SYDVKM. J lost 5 bases, V lost 2 bases, and 12 bases had no gene match. CDR3 residues: CASSLPPLAGGHEQYF. Here the CDR3 DNA reads TGTGCCAGCAGTTTACCCCCGCTGGCAGGGGGACACGAGCAGTACTTC.

The gene calls are TRBV20-1 and TRBJ2-5; D uncertain. Germline V gene lookup returns CDR1 DFQATT and CDR2 SNEGSKA (reference sequence). The CDR3 spans 13 residues. V was pared by 5 bases and J by 5 bases, with 15 bases between. In nucleotides, the CDR3 is TGCAGTGCTGCCGACCCCGGGTGGGAGACCCAGTACTTC. This gives the protein CSAADPGWETQYF.

The rearrangement joins TRBV12-3 or TRBV12-4 to TRBJ2-7; D not certain. The V and J ends lost 3 bases and 6 bases respectively, with 15 bases between them. The CDR3 consists of 14 residues. The CDR3 spells CASSLPRRRGEQYF. DNA for the CDR3: TGTGCCAGCAGTTTGCCCCGGCGGAGAGGCGAGCAGTACTTC.

The V call is TRBV28, the J call TRBJ2-5, with TRBD1 identical over 8 bases. V trimming: 4 bases; J trimming: 5 bases; junction bases outside the gene matches: 6. Germline V gene data show CDR1 as MDHEN and CDR2 as SYDVKM. CDR3 length: 14 amino acids. The CDR3 sequence is CASSSDRGWETQYF. The CDR3 nucleotides are TGTGCCAGCAGTTCCGACAGGGGATGGGAGACCCAGTACTTC.

The genes are TRBV20-1 and TRBJ2-7; no definite D call. Trimming removed 3 bases at V and 1 base at J, with 16 bases between. Germline CDR1 and CDR2: DFQATT and SNEGSKA (reference sequence). This CDR3 has 15 residues. CDR3 residues: CSASWPQKGSYEQYF. The DNA of the CDR3 is TGCAGTGCTAGTTGGCCCCAGAAGGGATCCTACGAGCAGTACTTC.

This clonotype was seen repeatedly, ten times or more. The chain has TRBV20-1 and TRBJ2-7, with TRBD1 matching over 8 bases. CDR1 is DFQATT and CDR2 is SNEGSKA in the germline V gene (reference sequence). CDR3 length equals 12 residues. V shed 3 bases, J shed 4 bases, and the junction held 2 bases outside the gene matches. CDR3 region: CSASNRGYEQYF. The CDR3 DNA is TGCAGTGCTAGCAACAGGGGGTACGAGCAGTACTTC.

This clonotype was seen a few times. The chain couples TRBV2 to TRBJ1-5; 8 positions agree with TRBD1. Germline V CDR1 and CDR2: SNHLY, FYNNEI. The CDR3 spans 15 residues. The junction had 7 bases not matched to a gene; V was cut back by 8 bases and J by 1 base. CDR3 sequence (DNA): TGTGCCAGCGTCCCCGACAGGGGAAGCAATCAGCCCCAGCATTTT. It translates to CASVPDRGSNQPQHF.

Ten or more counts support this clonotype. This chain uses TRBV28 with TRBJ2-7; D is possibly TRBD2 (6 bases). V was shortened by 3 bases and J by 0 bases, with 9 bases between the two germline ends. Germline assignment: CDR1 MDHEN and CDR2 SYDVKM. The CDR3 has 14 amino acids. CDR3 DNA: TGTGCCAGCAGTTTGGCGGGGACCTCCTACGAGCAGTACTTC. Translated: CASSLAGTSYEQYF.

The sample holds many counts of this clonotype. The J gene is TRBJ2-3, the V gene TRBV12-3 or TRBV12-4; no firm D call. The ends were cut back, 5 bases at V and 1 base at J, with 7 bases in the middle. The CDR3 contains 13 residues. CDR3 DNA sequence: TGTGCCAGCAGTGGGAAGGGCACAGATACGCAGTATTTT. It translates to CASSGKGTDTQYF.

This clonotype was counted many times. The chain carries TRBV5-1 and TRBJ2-7, with 14 bases fitting TRBD2. The V gene's germline CDR1 is SGHRS and CDR2 YFSETQ. V was pared by 2 bases and J by 0 bases, with 4 bases of the junction left unmatched. The CDR3 totals 17 residues. CDR3 bases: TGCGCCAGCAGCTTCGGGACTAGCGGGAGAGGCTCCTACGAGCAGTACTTC. Its protein product is CASSFGTSGRGSYEQYF.

This chain uses TRBV2 with TRBJ1-5; D gene uncertain. The germline V and J ends were trimmed by 5 bases and 0 bases, with 11 bases remaining between them. CDR3 length: 15 residues. Germline V lookup: CDR1 SNHLY, CDR2 FYNNEI. The CDR3 spells CASSPPRDSNQPQHF. The CDR3, as DNA: TGTGCCAGCAGTCCCCCAAGAGATAGCAATCAGCCCCAGCATTTT. The full variable domain, its missing parts supplied by reference TRBV2 and TRBJ1-5, is EPEVTQTPSHQVTQMGQEVILRCVPISNHLYFYWYRQILGQKVEFLVSFYNNEISEKSEIFDDQFSVERPDGSNFTLKIRSTKLEDSAMYFCASSPPRDSNQPQHFGDGTRLSIL.

This clonotype was observed many times. The CDR3 sequence: CASSRLWGRDGTDTQYF. CDR3 sequence (DNA): TGTGCCAGCAGCCGACTTTGGGGGCGCGACGGCACAGATACGCAGTATTTT. The genes are TRBV28 and TRBJ2-3; D perhaps matches TRBD1 (6 bases). The germline gives CDR1 MDHEN, CDR2 SYDVKM. V lost 6 bases to trimming and J lost 1 base, with 20 bases between them. The CDR3 has 17 amino acids.